This TCR beta chain was found in a study of blood T cell repertoires in COVID-19. About the study: Acute-phase and convalescent COVID-19 samples originated in the United States, Italy and Spain. Sources were T cells, B-cell-depleted T cells, or PBMCs; the material itself was cDNA or gDNA.

Repertoires were generated with immunoSEQ multiplex PCR, while TCRdb's copy carries only in-frame clones and drops some. The sample includes about 190,000 clones, roughly nine tenths of them seen just once. The ends lost 3 bases at V and 1 base at J; junction bases unmatched: 2. Germline CDR1 and CDR2: SQVTM and ANQGSEA. This CDR3 spans 13 amino acids. This chain links TRBV29-1 with TRBJ2-7, with 8 bases that match TRBD1. What was sequenced was peripheral blood. The origin of this receptor is a man aged 25-40 years with acute or convalescent COVID-19. CDR3 in amino acids: CSVDTGGSYEQYF. Here the CDR3 DNA reads TGCAGCGTTGATACAGGGGGATCCTACGAGCAGTACTTC.